The present TCR beta chain was sequenced within a study of T-cell memory formation after mild COVID-19. TCRdb re-called the 5' RACE reads through MiXCR, storing one row per CDR3 protein. This table has just under 150,000 distinct CDR3 sequences, about 6.1% appearing once. V was trimmed by 6 bases and J by 1 base, leaving 13 bases between them. The germline gives CDR1 MNHEY, CDR2 SVGEGT. The CDR3 is 14 amino acids. The study, taken as a whole, reports: Contracting CD8+ clones were enriched in EMRA, CD4+ mainly in CM and EM.

Worth noting for this clonotype: Its antigen is currently unknown.

V is TRBV6-2 or TRBV6-3 and J is TRBJ2-7; a possible D gene is TRBD1 (5 bases). Sequenced material: PBMCs or a T cell subset sorted from them (not recorded which). This sequence originates from an adult woman who had mild COVID-19 (a few samples of this study predate the infection). Cell type and time point are not known. This CDR3 reads CASRDRPSSYEQYF. The CDR3 nucleotides are TGTGCCAGCAGAGACAGACCCTCATCCTACGAGCAGTACTTC.